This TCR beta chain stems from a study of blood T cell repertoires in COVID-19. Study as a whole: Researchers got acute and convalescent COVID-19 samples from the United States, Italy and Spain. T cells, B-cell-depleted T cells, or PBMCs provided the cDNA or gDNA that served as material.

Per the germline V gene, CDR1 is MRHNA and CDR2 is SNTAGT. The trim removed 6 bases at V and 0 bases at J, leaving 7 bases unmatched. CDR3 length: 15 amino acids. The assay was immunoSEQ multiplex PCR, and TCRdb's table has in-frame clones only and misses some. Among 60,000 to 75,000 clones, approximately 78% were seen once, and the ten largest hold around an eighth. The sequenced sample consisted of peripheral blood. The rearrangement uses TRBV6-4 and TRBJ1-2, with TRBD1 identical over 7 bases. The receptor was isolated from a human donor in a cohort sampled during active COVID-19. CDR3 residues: CASRKDRMPNYGYTF. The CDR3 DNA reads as TGTGCCAGCAGAAAGGACAGGATGCCTAACTATGGCTACACCTTC.